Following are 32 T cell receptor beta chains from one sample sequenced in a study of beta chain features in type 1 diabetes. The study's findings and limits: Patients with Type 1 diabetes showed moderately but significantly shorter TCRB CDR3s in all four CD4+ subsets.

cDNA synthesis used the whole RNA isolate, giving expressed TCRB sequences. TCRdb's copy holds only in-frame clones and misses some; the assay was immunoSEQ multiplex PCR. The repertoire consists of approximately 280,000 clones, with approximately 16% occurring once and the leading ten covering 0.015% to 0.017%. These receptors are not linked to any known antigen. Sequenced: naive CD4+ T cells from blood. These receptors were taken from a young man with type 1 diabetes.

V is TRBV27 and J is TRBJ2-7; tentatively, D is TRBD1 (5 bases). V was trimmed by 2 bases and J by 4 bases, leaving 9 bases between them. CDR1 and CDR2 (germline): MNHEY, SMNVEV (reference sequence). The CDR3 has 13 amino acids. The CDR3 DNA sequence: TGTGCCAGCAGTTTAAACCAGGGTTACGAGCAGTACTTC. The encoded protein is CASSLNQGYEQYF.

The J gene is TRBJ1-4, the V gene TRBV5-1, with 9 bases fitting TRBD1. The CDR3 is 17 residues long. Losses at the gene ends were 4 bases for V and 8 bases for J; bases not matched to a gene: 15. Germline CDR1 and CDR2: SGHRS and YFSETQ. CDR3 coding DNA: TGCGCCAGCAGCCTACTCGGGACAGGGATTTTGTACGAAAAACTGTTTTTT. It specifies CASSLLGTGILYEKLFF.

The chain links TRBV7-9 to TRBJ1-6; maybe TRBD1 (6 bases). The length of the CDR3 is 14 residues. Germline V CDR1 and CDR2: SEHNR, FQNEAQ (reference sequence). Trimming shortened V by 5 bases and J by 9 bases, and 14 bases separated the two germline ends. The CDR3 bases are TGTGCCAGCAGCGCCCAGGGGATGGTTTCACCCCTCCACTTT. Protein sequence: CASSAQGMVSPLHF.

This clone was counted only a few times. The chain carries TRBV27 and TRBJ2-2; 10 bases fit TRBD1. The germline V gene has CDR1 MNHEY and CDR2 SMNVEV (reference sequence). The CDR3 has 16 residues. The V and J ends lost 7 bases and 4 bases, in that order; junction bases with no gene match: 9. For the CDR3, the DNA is TGTGCCAGCACCCCATGGACAGGGGGAGGCACCGGGGAGCTGTTTTTT. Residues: CASTPWTGGGTGELFF.

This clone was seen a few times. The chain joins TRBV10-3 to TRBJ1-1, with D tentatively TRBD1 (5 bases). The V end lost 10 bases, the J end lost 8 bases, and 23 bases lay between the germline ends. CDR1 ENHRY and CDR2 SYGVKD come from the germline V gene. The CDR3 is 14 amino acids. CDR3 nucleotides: TGTGCCACTAAGGCGGGGGACCGCCCAACCGAAGCTTTCTTT. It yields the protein CATKAGDRPTEAFF.

The DNA of the CDR3 is TGTGCCAGTAGTAGCGGACTTGAGCAGTTCTTC. Protein: CASSSGLEQFF. The chain combines TRBV19 with TRBJ2-1; D is possibly TRBD2 (5 bases). The CDR3 covers 11 residues. Trimming took 4 bases from V and 9 from J, leaving 7 bases between them. Germline CDR1 and CDR2: LNHDA and SQIVND (reference sequence). Full variable domain (rest looked up from reference TRBV19 and TRBJ2-1): DGGITQSPKYLFRKEGQNVTLSCEQNLNHDAMYWYRQDPGQGLRLIYYSQIVNDFQKGDIAEGYSVSREKKESFPLTVTSAQKNPTAFYLCASSSGLEQFFGPGTRLTVL.

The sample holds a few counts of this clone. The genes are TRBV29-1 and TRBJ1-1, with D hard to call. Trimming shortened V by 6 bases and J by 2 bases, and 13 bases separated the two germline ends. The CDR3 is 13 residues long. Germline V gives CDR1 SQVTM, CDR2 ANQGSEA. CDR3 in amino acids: CSVRNVLNTEAFF. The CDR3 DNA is TGCAGCGTCCGAAACGTCCTAAACACTGAAGCTTTCTTT.

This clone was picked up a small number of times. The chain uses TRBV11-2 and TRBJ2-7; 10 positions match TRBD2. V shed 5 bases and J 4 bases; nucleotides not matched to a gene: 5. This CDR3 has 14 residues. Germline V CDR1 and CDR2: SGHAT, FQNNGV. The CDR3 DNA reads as TGTGCCAGCAGCCCTAGCGGGAGTAGGTACGAGCAGTACTTC. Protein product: CASSPSGSRYEQYF.

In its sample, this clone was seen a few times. CDR3 sequence reads: CASANRAVGYTF. The CDR3, as DNA: TGTGCCAGTGCGAACAGGGCGGTTGGCTACACCTTC. This chain joins TRBV19 and TRBJ1-2; maybe TRBD1 (6 bases). This CDR3 has 12 amino acids. The germline V gene encodes CDR1 LNHDA and CDR2 SQIVND (reference sequence). V lost 8 bases, J lost 7 bases, and 14 bases lay in between.

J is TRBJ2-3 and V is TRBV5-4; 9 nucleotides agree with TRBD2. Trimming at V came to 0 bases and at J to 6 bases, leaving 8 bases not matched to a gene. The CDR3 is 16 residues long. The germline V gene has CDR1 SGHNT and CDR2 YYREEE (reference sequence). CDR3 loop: CASSLGGGGVSDTQYF. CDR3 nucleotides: TGTGCCAGCAGCTTGGGCGGGGGGGGCGTGTCCGATACGCAGTATTTT.

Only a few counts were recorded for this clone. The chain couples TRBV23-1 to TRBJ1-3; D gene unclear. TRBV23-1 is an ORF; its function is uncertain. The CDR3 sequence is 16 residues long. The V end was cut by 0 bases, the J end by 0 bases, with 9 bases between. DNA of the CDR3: TGCGCCAGCAGTCAATCGCAGCGGAGCTCTGGAAACACCATATATTTT. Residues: CASSQSQRSSGNTIYF.

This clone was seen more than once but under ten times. The CDR3 spells CASGLTSLYGYTF. CDR3 in DNA: TGCGCCAGCGGACTGACTTCCCTTTATGGCTACACCTTC. The chain recombines TRBV5-1 with TRBJ1-2; D unclear. This CDR3 has 13 amino acids. V was shortened by 7 bases and J by 5 bases, with 15 bases between the two germline ends. Germline lookup yields CDR1 SGHRS and CDR2 YFSETQ. The complete variable domain, with remaining parts taken from reference TRBV5-1 and TRBJ1-2, reads KAGVTQTPRYLIKTRGQQVTLSCSPISGHRSVSWYQQTPGQGLQFLFEYFSETQRNKGNFPGRFSGRQFSNSRSEMNVSTLELGDSALYLCASGLTSLYGYTFGSGTRLTVV.

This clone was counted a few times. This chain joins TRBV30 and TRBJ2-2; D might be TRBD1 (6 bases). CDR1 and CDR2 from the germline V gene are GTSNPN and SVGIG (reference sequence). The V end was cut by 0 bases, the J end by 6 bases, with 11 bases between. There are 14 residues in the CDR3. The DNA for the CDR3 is TGTGCCTGGAGTGTAACAGGGTGGGCCGGGGAGCTGTTTTTT. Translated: CAWSVTGWAGELFF. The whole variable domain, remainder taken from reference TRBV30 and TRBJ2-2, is SQTIHQWPATLVQPVGSPLSLECTVEGTSNPNLYWYRQAAGRGLQLLFYSVGIGQISSEVPQNLSASRPQDRQFILSSKKLLLSDSGFYLCAWSVTGWAGELFFGEGSRLTVL.

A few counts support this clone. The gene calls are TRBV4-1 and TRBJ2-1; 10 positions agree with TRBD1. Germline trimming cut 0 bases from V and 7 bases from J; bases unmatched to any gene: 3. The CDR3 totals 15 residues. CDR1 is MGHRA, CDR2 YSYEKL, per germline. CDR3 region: CASSQDRDRGNEQFF. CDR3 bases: TGCGCCAGCAGCCAAGACCGGGACAGGGGAAATGAGCAGTTCTTC.

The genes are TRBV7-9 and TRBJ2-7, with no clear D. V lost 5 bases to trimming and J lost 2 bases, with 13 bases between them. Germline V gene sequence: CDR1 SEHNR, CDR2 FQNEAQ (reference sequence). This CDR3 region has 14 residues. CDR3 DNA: TGTGCCAGCAGCCCCGACACCGTAGCCTACGAGCAGTACTTC. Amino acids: CASSPDTVAYEQYF. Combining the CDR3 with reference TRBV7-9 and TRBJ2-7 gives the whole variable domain DTGVSQNPRHKITKRGQNVTFRCDPISEHNRLYWYRQTLGQGPEFLTYFQNEAQLEKSRLLSDRFSAERPKGSFSTLEIQRTEQGDSAMYLCASSPDTVAYEQYFGPGTRLTVT.

The CDR3 nucleotides are TGTGCCAGCAGCAATCCACAGCGGGGCAATCAGCCCCAGCATTTT. Protein product: CASSNPQRGNQPQHF. The rearrangement uses TRBV28 and TRBJ1-5; no reliable D call. Germline CDR1 MDHEN, CDR2 SYDVKM. The germline V and J ends were trimmed by 6 bases and 2 bases, with 14 bases remaining between them. This CDR3 region has 15 residues.

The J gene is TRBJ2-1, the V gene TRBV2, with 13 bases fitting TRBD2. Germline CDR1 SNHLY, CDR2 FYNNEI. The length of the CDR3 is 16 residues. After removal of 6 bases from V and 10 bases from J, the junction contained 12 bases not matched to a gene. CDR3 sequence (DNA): TGTGCCAGCAGGAGGGCCGGGACTAGCGGGGTCGACGAGCAGTTCTTC. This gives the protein CASRRAGTSGVDEQFF.

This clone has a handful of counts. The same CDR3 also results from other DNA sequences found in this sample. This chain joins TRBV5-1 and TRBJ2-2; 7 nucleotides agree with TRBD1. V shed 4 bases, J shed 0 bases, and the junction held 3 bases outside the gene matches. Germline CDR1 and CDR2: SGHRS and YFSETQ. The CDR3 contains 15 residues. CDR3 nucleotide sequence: TGCGCCAGCAGCCTAGGGACAGCGAACACCGGGGAGCTGTTTTTT. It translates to CASSLGTANTGELFF.

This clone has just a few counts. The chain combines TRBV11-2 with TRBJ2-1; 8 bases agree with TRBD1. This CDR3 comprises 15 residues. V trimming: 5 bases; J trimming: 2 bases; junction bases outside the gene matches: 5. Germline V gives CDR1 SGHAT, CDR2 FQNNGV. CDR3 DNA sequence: TGTGCCAGCAGCAGACAGGGGTCTGCCTACAATGAGCAGTTCTTC. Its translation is CASSRQGSAYNEQFF.

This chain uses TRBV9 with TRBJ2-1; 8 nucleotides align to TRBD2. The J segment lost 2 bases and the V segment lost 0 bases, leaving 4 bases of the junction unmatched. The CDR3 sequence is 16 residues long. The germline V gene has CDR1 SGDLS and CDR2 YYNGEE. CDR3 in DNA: TGTGCCAGCAGCGTAGTGGCGGGGGGAGCCTACAATGAGCAGTTCTTC. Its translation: CASSVVAGGAYNEQFF.

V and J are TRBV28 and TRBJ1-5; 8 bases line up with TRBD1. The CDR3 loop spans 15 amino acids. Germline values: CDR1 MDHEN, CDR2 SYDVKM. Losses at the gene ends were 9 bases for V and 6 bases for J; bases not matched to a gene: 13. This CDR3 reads CASTTGQGRSQPQHF. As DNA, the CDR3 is TGTGCCAGTACAACCGGACAGGGTCGAAGTCAGCCCCAGCATTTT.

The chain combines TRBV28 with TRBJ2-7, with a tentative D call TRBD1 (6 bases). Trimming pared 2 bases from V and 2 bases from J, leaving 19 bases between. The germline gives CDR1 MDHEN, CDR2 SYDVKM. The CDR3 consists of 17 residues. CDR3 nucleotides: TGTGCCAGCAGTTTAGGTTATAGCAGGGGTAGGACCTACGAGCAGTACTTC. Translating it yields CASSLGYSRGRTYEQYF.

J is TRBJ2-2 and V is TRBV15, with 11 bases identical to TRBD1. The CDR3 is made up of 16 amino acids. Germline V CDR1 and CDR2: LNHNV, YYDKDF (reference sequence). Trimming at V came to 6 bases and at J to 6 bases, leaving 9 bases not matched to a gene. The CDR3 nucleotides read TGTGCCACCAGGGGGACAGGGGGGTATGTCGCCGGGGAGCTGTTTTTT. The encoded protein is CATRGTGGYVAGELFF.

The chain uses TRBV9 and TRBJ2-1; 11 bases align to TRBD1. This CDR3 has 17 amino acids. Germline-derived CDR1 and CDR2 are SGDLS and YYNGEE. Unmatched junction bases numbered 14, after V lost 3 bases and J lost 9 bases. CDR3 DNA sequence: TGTGCCAGCAGCGCCTGGACAGGGGGCCTCGTAGTCGGTGAGCAGTTCTTC. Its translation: CASSAWTGGLVVGEQFF.

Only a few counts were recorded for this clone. CDR3 residues: CASSERGENSPLHF. DNA of the CDR3: TGTGCCAGCAGTGAACGGGGTGAGAATTCACCCCTCCACTTT. The J gene is TRBJ1-6, the V gene TRBV6-1; no firm D call. CDR1 is MNHNS and CDR2 is SASEGT in the germline V gene. The CDR3 runs 14 residues. V gave up 2 bases and J gave up 7 bases, with 9 bases separating them.

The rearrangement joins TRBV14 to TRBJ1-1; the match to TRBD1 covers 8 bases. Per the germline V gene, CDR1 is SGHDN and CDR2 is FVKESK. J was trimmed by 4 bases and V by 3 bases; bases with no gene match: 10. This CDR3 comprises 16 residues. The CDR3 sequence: CASSHRQGPGGTEAFF. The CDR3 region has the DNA TGTGCCAGCAGCCATAGACAGGGGCCGGGAGGCACTGAAGCTTTCTTT.

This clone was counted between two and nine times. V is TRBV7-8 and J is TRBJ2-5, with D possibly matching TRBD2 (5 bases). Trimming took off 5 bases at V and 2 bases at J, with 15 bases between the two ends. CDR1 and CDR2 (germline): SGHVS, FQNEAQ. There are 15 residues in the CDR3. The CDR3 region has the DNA TGTGCCAGCAGCCCAACGAGCGGACCACAAGAGACCCAGTACTTC. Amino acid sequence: CASSPTSGPQETQYF.

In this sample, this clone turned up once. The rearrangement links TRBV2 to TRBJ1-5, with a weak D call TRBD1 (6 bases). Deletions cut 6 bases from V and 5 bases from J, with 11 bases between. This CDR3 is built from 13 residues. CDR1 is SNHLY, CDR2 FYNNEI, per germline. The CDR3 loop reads CASSARGYQPQHF. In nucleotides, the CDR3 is TGTGCCAGCAGCGCCAGGGGTTATCAGCCCCAGCATTTT.

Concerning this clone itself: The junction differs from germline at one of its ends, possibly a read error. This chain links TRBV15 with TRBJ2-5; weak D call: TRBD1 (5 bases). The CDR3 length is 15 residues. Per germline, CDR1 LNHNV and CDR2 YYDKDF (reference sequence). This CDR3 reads CATSRVRAGQATQYF. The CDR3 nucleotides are TGTGCCACCAGCAGAGTTCGGGCAGGGCAAGCGACCCAGTACTTC.

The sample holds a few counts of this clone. The CDR3 reads CASSESYRERGNIQYF. The DNA for the CDR3 is TGTGCCAGCAGTGAATCGTATAGGGAGCGGGGGAACATTCAGTACTTC. The V gene is TRBV6-1, the J gene TRBJ2-4; 8 nucleotides align to TRBD2. Germline V gene sequence: CDR1 MNHNS, CDR2 SASEGT. J lost 7 bases, V lost 2 bases, and 10 bases had no gene match. This CDR3 region has 16 residues.

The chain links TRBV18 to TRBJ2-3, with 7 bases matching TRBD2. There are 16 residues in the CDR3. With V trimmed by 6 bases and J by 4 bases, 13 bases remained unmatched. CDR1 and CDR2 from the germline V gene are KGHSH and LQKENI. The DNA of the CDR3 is TGTGCCAGCTCTCCCGGTGGCGGGAGCGTCTCAGATACGCAGTATTTT. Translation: CASSPGGGSVSDTQYF. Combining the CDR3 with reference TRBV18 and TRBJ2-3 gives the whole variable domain NAGVMQNPRHLVRRRGQEARLRCSPMKGHSHVYWYRQLPEEGLKFMVYLQKENIIDESGMPKERFSAEFPKEGPSILRIQQVVRGDSAAYFCASSPGGGSVSDTQYFGPGTRLTVL.

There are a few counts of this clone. The CDR3 region is CASSIGGSGSAYNEQFF. Written as DNA, the CDR3 is TGTGCCAGTAGTATAGGGGGTAGCGGGAGTGCCTACAATGAGCAGTTCTTC. The chain recombines TRBV19 with TRBJ2-1, with 9 bases fitting TRBD2. Germline loops: CDR1 LNHDA, CDR2 SQIVND (reference sequence). This CDR3 has 17 residues. Trimming removed 1 base from V and 2 bases from J; junction bases left unmatched: 6.